This TCR beta chain stems from a study of T cells after yellow fever vaccination. Study information: Any fraction with a low cell number was prepared using SMART-Seq v4 Ultra Low Input.

TCRdb reprocessed the 5' RACE reads with MiXCR, giving one entry per CDR3 protein. Of around 100,000 distinct CDR3 sequences in the sample, 8.4% were seen once. This clonotype is medium-sized. The antigen is not known. This CDR3 spans 14 amino acids. Between the trimmed V and J ends, which lost 0 bases and 3 bases, there was a span of 9 bases. Germline CDR1 is SGHDT and CDR2 is YYEEEE. Study results and limitations: Among primary-vaccination clones, most reappeared after the booster, at almost 98% for CD4 and around 91% for CD8.

The chain combines TRBV5-6 with TRBJ2-5; D may be TRBD1 (5 bases). This TCR was recovered from a young man who received the YFV17D yellow fever vaccine. This specimen consisted of CD8+ T cells sorted from PBMCs, obtained 45 days after the yellow fever booster vaccination. As DNA, the CDR3 is TGTGCCAGCAGCTTGGAGGGGCAGAAAGAGACCCAGTACTTC. Amino acids: CASSLEGQKETQYF. Based on the CDR3 plus reference TRBV5-6 and TRBJ2-5, the full variable domain is DAGVTQSPTHLIKTRGQQVTLRCSPKSGHDTVSWYQQALGQGPQFIFQYYEEEERQRGNFPDRFSGHQFPNYSSELNVNALLLGDSALYLCASSLEGQKETQYFGPGTRLLVL.